The next 9 T cell receptor beta chains were all read from a single sample in a study of CD8 T cells in Susac syndrome. Reverse transcription of about 0.5 to 1 ug RNA was carried out with random hexamers. One entry per CDR3 protein results from TCRdb running MiXCR on the immunoSEQ multiplex PCR reads. The data contain about 130,000 distinct CDR3 sequences, 90% to 95% of them seen just once; the ten biggest clones take up around 0.21%. What was sequenced was CD8+ T cells from PBMCs. The receptors shown here come from a human donor with Susac syndrome.

This clonotype was detected once. DNA of the CDR3: TGTGCCAGCAGCCCCCGGGGCGGGGACCAAGAGACCCAGTACTTC. Amino acid sequence: CASSPRGGDQETQYF. The genes are TRBV4-2 and TRBJ2-5; a possible D gene is TRBD2 (6 bases). V gave up 4 bases and J gave up 0 bases, with 12 bases separating them. The CDR3 is made up of 15 amino acids. CDR1 and CDR2 from the germline V gene are LGHNA and YNFKEQ.

This chain joins TRBV28 and TRBJ2-7; D possibly corresponds to TRBD2 (5 bases). This CDR3 is built from 13 residues. CDR1 is MDHEN, CDR2 SYDVKM, per germline. V was cut by 5 bases and J by 3 bases, with 11 bases left in between. CDR3 DNA sequence: TGTGCCAGCAGTCGGGTCGGGGTCTACGAGCAGTACTTC. Translating it yields CASSRVGVYEQYF.

The chain couples TRBV12-3 or TRBV12-4 to TRBJ2-5; 7 nucleotides line up with TRBD2. With 3 bases clipped from V and 5 bases from J, the junction kept 9 bases outside the gene matches. This CDR3 has 15 amino acids. The CDR3 sequence is CASSFPRGGMETQYF. The CDR3 DNA follows: TGTGCCAGCAGTTTCCCGCGGGGAGGGATGGAGACCCAGTACTTC.

The chain recombines TRBV27 with TRBJ1-6; D gene ambiguous. Trimming cost V 3 bases and J 0 bases, with 6 bases left between them. The germline CDR1 and CDR2 sequences are MNHEY and SMNVEV (reference sequence). The CDR3 contains 15 residues. In DNA, the CDR3 is TGTGCCAGCAGTTTGCCCCTCTCCTATAATTCACCCCTCCACTTT. Its translation: CASSLPLSYNSPLHF.

The genes are TRBV12-3 or TRBV12-4 and TRBJ2-2; a possible D gene is TRBD2 (5 bases). This CDR3 region has 14 residues. Trimming cost V 3 bases and J 0 bases, with 5 bases left between them. Here the CDR3 reads CASSLRANTGELFF. CDR3 sequence (DNA): TGTGCCAGCAGTTTGAGGGCGAACACCGGGGAGCTGTTTTTT.

This rearrangement joins TRBV7-6 to TRBJ2-1, with D tentatively TRBD1 or TRBD2 (5 bases each). The CDR3 length is 18 residues. Trimming shortened V by 6 bases and J by 1 base, and 22 bases separated the two germline ends. Germline CDR1 is SGHVS and CDR2 is FNYEAQ. The CDR3 nucleotides read TGTGCCAGCAGTTCAAACCCACCCGGGACGGATTCCTACAATGAGCAGTTCTTC. Translation gives CASSSNPPGTDSYNEQFF.

The chain carries TRBV19 and TRBJ1-2; weak D call: TRBD1 (6 bases). This CDR3 is 16 amino acids long. Germline-derived CDR1 and CDR2 are LNHDA and SQIVND (reference sequence). The V end lost 6 bases, the J end lost 4 bases, and 21 bases lay between the germline ends. The CDR3 region has the DNA TGTGCCAGTAGCAACCCCTGGACAGAAACACTCTATGGCTACACCTTC. Its translation: CASSNPWTETLYGYTF.

The chain recombines TRBV2 with TRBJ1-3; D uncertain. Between the trimmed V and J ends, which lost 2 bases and 11 bases, there was a span of 4 bases. The CDR3 contains 10 residues. Looked up from germline, CDR1 is SNHLY and CDR2 is FYNNEI. The CDR3 nucleotides read TGTGCCAGCAGTGAATCGGCCATATATTTT. Translating gives CASSESAIYF.

The chain is built from TRBV19 and TRBJ2-5; 7 bases are shared with TRBD2. From germline, CDR1 is LNHDA and CDR2 SQIVND (reference sequence). CDR3 length equals 15 residues. The ends lost 5 bases at V and 5 bases at J; junction bases unmatched: 11. This CDR3 is CASSLMPSGWETQYF. CDR3 sequence (DNA): TGTGCCAGTAGTTTGATGCCTAGCGGTTGGGAGACCCAGTACTTC.